A single sample is the source of the 25 T cell receptor beta chains below, sequenced in a study of Ad26.COV2.S vaccination and SARS-CoV-2 variants. The treatment: about 20 received Ad26.COV2.S at low or high dose, single or two shots; 5 received placebo; per-sample allocation not given. Specimens were obtained on day 63 following the first vaccine or placebo injection. Measured with immunoSEQ multiplex PCR; TCRdb has only the in-frame clones, and not every one. The top ten clones hold approximately 1.9% of a sample with about 410,000 clones, about 91% of them seen once. The starting material was peripheral blood, obtained in a trial of Ad26.COV2.S vaccine versus placebo. These receptors were taken from a person between 18 and 59 years old who received the Ad26.COV2.S COVID-19 vaccine or a placebo.

This rearrangement joins TRBV27 to TRBJ1-1; 7 bases align to TRBD1. The junction had 10 bases not matched to a gene; V was cut back by 8 bases and J by 1 base. The CDR3 is 15 residues long. In germline, CDR1 is MNHEY, CDR2 SMNVEV (reference sequence). The CDR3 protein is CASRETGAGNTEAFF. For the CDR3, the DNA is TGTGCCAGCCGGGAAACAGGGGCTGGGAACACTGAAGCTTTCTTT.

This clone appeared many times. The chain has TRBV6-4 and TRBJ2-1, with D perhaps TRBD1 (6 bases). The length of the CDR3 is 16 residues. The V end lost 0 bases, the J end lost 0 bases, and 9 bases lay between the germline ends. Germline CDR1 reads MRHNA; CDR2 reads SNTAGT. CDR3 sequence reads: CASSDSLTGSYNEQFF. For the CDR3, the DNA is TGTGCCAGCAGTGACTCTCTGACAGGCTCCTACAATGAGCAGTTCTTC.

The rearrangement joins TRBV4-2 to TRBJ2-1; 11 nucleotides line up with TRBD2. The CDR3 is 15 amino acids. CDR1 LGHNA and CDR2 YNFKEQ come from the germline V gene. With V trimmed by 3 bases and J by 6 bases, 4 bases remained unmatched. This CDR3 reads CASSHTSGSGNEQFF. In nucleotides, the CDR3 is TGTGCCAGCAGCCATACTAGCGGGAGTGGCAATGAGCAGTTCTTC.

The chain joins TRBV7-2 to TRBJ2-5; the D gene is possibly TRBD1 (5 bases). Trimming left V 2 bases short and J 7 bases short, with 11 bases between. The CDR3 length is 13 residues. Germline loops: CDR1 SGHTA, CDR2 FQGNSA. The DNA of the CDR3 is TGTGCCAGCAGCTTATTGGGGCGCGGGACCCAGTACTTC. It codes for CASSLLGRGTQYF.

This chain uses TRBV12-3 or TRBV12-4 with TRBJ2-1; the D is unclear. This CDR3 has 13 amino acids. Trimming took 7 bases from V and 6 from J, leaving 13 bases between them. In nucleotides, the CDR3 is TGTGCCAGCACCTATGTCGTTGGCAATGAGCAGTTCTTC. Translating gives CASTYVVGNEQFF.

This chain connects TRBV10-3 to TRBJ2-1, with 10 bases that match TRBD2. Per the germline V gene, CDR1 is ENHRY and CDR2 is SYGVKD. V lost 4 bases to trimming and J lost 1 base; unmatched junction nucleotides: 10. This CDR3 is built from 18 residues. CDR3 sequence (DNA): TGTGCCATCAGTGTGCAGGCTAGCGGGAGTGCGTCCTACAATGAGCAGTTCTTC. It translates to CAISVQASGSASYNEQFF.

J is TRBJ2-3 and V is TRBV5-4; D gene ambiguous. V lost 4 bases and J 2 bases, leaving 5 bases between the germline ends. The CDR3 totals 12 residues. Germline CDR1 is SGHNT and CDR2 is YYREEE (reference sequence). CDR3 amino acids: CASSDFTDTQYF. The CDR3 DNA reads as TGTGCCAGCAGCGACTTCACAGATACGCAGTATTTT. The full variable domain, in which reference TRBV5-4 and TRBJ2-3 provide the parts outside the CDR3, is ETGVTQSPTHLIKTRGQQVTLRCSSQSGHNTVSWYQQALGQGPQFIFQYYREEENGRGNFPPRFSGLQFPNYSSELNVNALELDDSALYLCASSDFTDTQYFGPGTRLTVL.

V is TRBV15 and J is TRBJ2-1, with 10 bases fitting TRBD2. Looked up from germline, CDR1 is LNHNV and CDR2 is YYDKDF (reference sequence). This CDR3 has 16 residues. V lost 5 bases, J lost 8 bases, and 12 bases stayed unmatched. CDR3 amino acids: CATSVHKSGRDYEQFF. The CDR3, as DNA: TGTGCCACCAGCGTTCACAAGAGCGGGAGGGACTATGAGCAGTTCTTC. Full variable domain (remainder filled in from reference TRBV15 and TRBJ2-1): DAMVIQNPRYQVTQFGKPVTLSCSQTLNHNVMYWYQQKSSQAPKLLFHYYDKDFNNEADTPDNFQSRRPNTSFCFLDIRSPGLGDTAMYLCATSVHKSGRDYEQFFGPGTRLTVL.

The CDR3 region has the DNA TGCAGCGTTGGGGCTTCAGGGGAAGAGACCCAGTACTTC. This translates into CSVGASGEETQYF. The rearrangement uses TRBV29-1 and TRBJ2-5; D is possibly TRBD1 (6 bases). Germline lookup yields CDR1 SQVTM and CDR2 ANQGSEA. The ends were cut back, 4 bases at V and 3 bases at J, with 12 bases in the middle. This CDR3 is 13 amino acids long.

The count of this clone is one. This chain connects TRBV27 to TRBJ1-2; 9 bases fit TRBD1. The length of the CDR3 is 17 residues. The J segment lost 0 bases and the V segment lost 1 base, leaving 6 bases of the junction unmatched. Per germline, CDR1 MNHEY and CDR2 SMNVEV (reference sequence). CDR3 in DNA: TGTGCCAGCAGTTTATTCCCTCGGACAGGGGCTAACTATGGCTACACCTTC. It yields the protein CASSLFPRTGANYGYTF.

This rearrangement joins TRBV30 to TRBJ2-1; D might be TRBD1 or TRBD2, each matching 5 bases. V lost 1 base and J lost 14, with 15 bases in between. The germline gives CDR1 GTSNPN, CDR2 SVGIG (reference sequence). The CDR3 has 12 amino acids. CDR3 protein: CAWSARRGPKFF. The CDR3 DNA reads TGTGCCTGGAGTGCCCGCCGGGGACCGAAGTTCTTC.

The chain recombines TRBV6-2 or TRBV6-3 with TRBJ2-1; D is uncertain. Trimming stripped 0 bases from V and 7 bases from J, with 7 bases between. CDR3 length: 13 residues. The germline CDR1 and CDR2 sequences are MNHEY and SVGEGT. The CDR3 spells CASSYSSFNEQFF. The CDR3 DNA reads as TGTGCCAGCAGTTACTCATCGTTTAATGAGCAGTTCTTC.

The chain joins TRBV30 to TRBJ2-3, with unresolved D. This CDR3 spans 14 amino acids. Looked up from germline, CDR1 is GTSNPN and CDR2 is SVGIG (reference sequence). V was trimmed by 1 base and J by 3 bases, leaving 11 bases between them. The CDR3 DNA reads as TGTGCCTGGAGTGGAAATTTAAGGACAGATACGCAGTATTTT. Protein product: CAWSGNLRTDTQYF.

The chain is built from TRBV28 and TRBJ1-1; 12 bases match TRBD1. The CDR3 covers 15 residues. Germline assignment: CDR1 MDHEN and CDR2 SYDVKM. The V segment lost 5 bases and the J segment 4 bases; nucleotides outside the gene matches: 5. In nucleotides, the CDR3 is TGTGCCAGCAGTCCGGGACAGGGGGCAGCCACTGAAGCTTTCTTT. Protein sequence: CASSPGQGAATEAFF.

This chain uses TRBV10-3 with TRBJ2-2, with 8 bases identical to TRBD1. CDR1 and CDR2 from the germline V gene are ENHRY and SYGVKD. This CDR3 contains 13 residues. V shed 10 bases and J 7 bases; nucleotides not matched to a gene: 8. CDR3 nucleotides: TGTGCCACCCAGGGGGCTACGGACGGGGAGCTGTTTTTT. Translating it yields CATQGATDGELFF.

The J gene is TRBJ2-3, the V gene TRBV9; 7 nucleotides align to TRBD2. The germline CDR1 and CDR2 sequences are SGDLS and YYNGEE. V dropped 3 bases and J dropped 7; count of bases not matched to a gene: 8. The CDR3 runs 14 residues. The CDR3 loop reads CASSGPGDYHTQYF. The CDR3 DNA follows: TGTGCCAGCAGCGGCCCCGGGGACTACCATACGCAGTATTTT.

This sequence joins TRBV15 and TRBJ2-7; D is tentatively TRBD1 or TRBD2 (6 bases each). The CDR3 spans 15 residues. Germline CDR1 and CDR2: LNHNV and YYDKDF (reference sequence). V lost 0 bases and J lost 3, with 12 bases in between. In DNA form, the CDR3 reads TGTGCCACCAGCAGAGAAAGGGGGGATCTCTACGAGCAGTACTTC. Translating gives CATSRERGDLYEQYF.

The CDR3 reads CASSPGPMNTEAFF. The CDR3 DNA is TGCGCCAGCAGCCCGGGACCGATGAACACTGAAGCTTTCTTT. The chain recombines TRBV5-1 with TRBJ1-1; D may be TRBD1 (5 bases). The CDR3 spans 14 residues. Germline loops: CDR1 SGHRS, CDR2 YFSETQ. The V end lost 4 bases, the J end lost 0 bases, and 10 bases lay between the germline ends.

The chain joins TRBV21-1 to TRBJ2-1; the table's D call, TRBD2, has no DNA check behind it. TRBV21-1 is assigned pseudogene status. The CDR3 has 14 amino acids. The chain's CDR3 is CASSKGGGVWEQFF. CDR3 bases: TGTGCCAGCAGCAAGGGGGGAGGGGTTTGGGAGCAGTTCTTC.

J is TRBJ2-7 and V is TRBV5-7, with 7 bases aligning to TRBD1. TRBV5-7 has ORF status, its function being uncertain. The CDR3 totals 16 residues. The J segment lost 7 bases and the V segment lost 4 bases, leaving 17 bases of the junction unmatched. CDR3 region: CASSRSDRVSPWEQYF. The CDR3 region has the DNA TGTGCCAGCAGCCGGAGCGACAGGGTAAGTCCGTGGGAGCAGTACTTC.

The chain combines TRBV2 with TRBJ2-2; no firm D call. V shed 3 bases and J shed 4 bases, with 9 bases lying between them. This CDR3 is 14 amino acids long. The germline V gene encodes CDR1 SNHLY and CDR2 FYNNEI. The CDR3 sequence: CASSDKIATGELFF. The CDR3, as DNA: TGTGCCAGCAGTGATAAGATCGCCACCGGGGAGCTGTTTTTT.

V usage is TRBV9 and J usage is TRBJ2-2, with a tentative D call TRBD2 (7 bases). The V end was cut by 0 bases, the J end by 3 bases, with 12 bases between. The V gene's germline CDR1 is SGDLS and CDR2 YYNGEE. The CDR3 is 16 amino acids. The CDR3 DNA reads as TGTGCCAGCAGCGTAGGCGGGGGACAACACACCGGGGAGCTGTTTTTT. Amino acids: CASSVGGGQHTGELFF.

This sequence joins TRBV6-2 or TRBV6-3 and TRBJ2-2; D gene unclear. V was pared by 3 bases and J by 2 bases, with 7 bases between. Germline V lookup: CDR1 MNHEY, CDR2 SVGEGT. The CDR3 consists of 14 residues. CDR3 in amino acids: CASSYRPNTGELFF. The DNA of the CDR3 is TGTGCCAGCAGTTATCGGCCCAACACCGGGGAGCTGTTTTTT.

The chain links TRBV11-3 to TRBJ2-7, with D tentatively TRBD1 (5 bases). Germline V CDR1 and CDR2: SGHNT, YENEEA. The CDR3 is 14 residues long. The V end was cut by 2 bases, the J end by 2 bases, with 10 bases between. CDR3 amino acids: CASSLSREPYEQYF. DNA of the CDR3: TGTGCCAGCAGCTTATCCAGGGAACCCTACGAGCAGTACTTC.

The J gene is TRBJ2-5, the V gene TRBV9; D is perhaps TRBD2 (6 bases). Germline V gives CDR1 SGDLS, CDR2 YYNGEE. V was clipped by 0 bases and J by 1 base, with 16 bases between them. The CDR3 consists of 17 residues. The CDR3 spells CASSVGGGGKLQETQYF. The CDR3 DNA follows: TGTGCCAGCAGCGTAGGAGGTGGCGGGAAACTCCAAGAGACCCAGTACTTC.